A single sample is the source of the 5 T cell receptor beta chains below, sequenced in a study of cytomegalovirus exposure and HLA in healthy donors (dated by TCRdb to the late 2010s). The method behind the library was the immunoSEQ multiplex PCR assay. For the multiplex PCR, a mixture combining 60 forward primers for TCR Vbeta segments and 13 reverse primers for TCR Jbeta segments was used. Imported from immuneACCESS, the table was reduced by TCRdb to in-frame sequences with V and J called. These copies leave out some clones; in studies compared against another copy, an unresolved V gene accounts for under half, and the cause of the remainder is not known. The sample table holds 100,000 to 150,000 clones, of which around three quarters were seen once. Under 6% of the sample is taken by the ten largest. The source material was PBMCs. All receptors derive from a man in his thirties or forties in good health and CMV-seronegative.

In DNA, the CDR3 is TGTGCCAGCAGCGTAGCGGGCTCTGGAAACACCATATATTTT. Protein sequence: CASSVAGSGNTIYF. The V gene is TRBV9, the J gene TRBJ1-3; unclear D gene. In germline, CDR1 is SGDLS, CDR2 YYNGEE. Trimming stripped 0 bases from V and 0 bases from J, with 4 bases between. The CDR3 extends over 14 amino acids.

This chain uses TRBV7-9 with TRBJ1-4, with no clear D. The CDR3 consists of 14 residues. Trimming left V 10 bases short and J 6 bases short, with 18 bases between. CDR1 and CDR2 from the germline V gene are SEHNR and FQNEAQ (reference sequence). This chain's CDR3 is CAIPRRAGDEKLFF. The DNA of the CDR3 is TGTGCCATCCCCCGCAGAGCGGGTGATGAAAAACTGTTTTTT. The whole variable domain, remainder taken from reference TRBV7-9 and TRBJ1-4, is DTGVSQNPRHKITKRGQNVTFRCDPISEHNRLYWYRQTLGQGPEFLTYFQNEAQLEKSRLLSDRFSAERPKGSFSTLEIQRTEQGDSAMYLCAIPRRAGDEKLFFGSGTQLSVL.

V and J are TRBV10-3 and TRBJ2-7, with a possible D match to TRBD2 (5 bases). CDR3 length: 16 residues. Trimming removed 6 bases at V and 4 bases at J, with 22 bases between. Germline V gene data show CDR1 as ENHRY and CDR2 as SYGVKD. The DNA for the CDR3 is TGTGCCATCAGGACCTCACGGGATGCAGAGAGATACGAGCAGTACTTC. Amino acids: CAIRTSRDAERYEQYF.

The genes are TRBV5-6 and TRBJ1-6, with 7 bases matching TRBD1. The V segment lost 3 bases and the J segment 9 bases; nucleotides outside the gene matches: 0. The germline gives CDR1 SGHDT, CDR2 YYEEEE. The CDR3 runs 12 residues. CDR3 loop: CASSYRGSPLHF. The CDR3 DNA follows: TGTGCCAGCAGCTACAGGGGTTCACCCCTCCACTTT.

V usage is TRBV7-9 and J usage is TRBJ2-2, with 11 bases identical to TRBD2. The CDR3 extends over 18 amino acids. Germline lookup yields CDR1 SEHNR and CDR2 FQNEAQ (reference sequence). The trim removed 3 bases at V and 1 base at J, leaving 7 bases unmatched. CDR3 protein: CASSFSIAGGLNTGELFF. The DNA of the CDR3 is TGTGCCAGCAGCTTTTCTATAGCGGGAGGGCTGAACACCGGGGAGCTGTTTTTT. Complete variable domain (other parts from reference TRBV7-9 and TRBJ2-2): DTGVSQNPRHKITKRGQNVTFRCDPISEHNRLYWYRQTLGQGPEFLTYFQNEAQLEKSRLLSDRFSAERPKGSFSTLEIQRTEQGDSAMYLCASSFSIAGGLNTGELFFGEGSRLTVL.